One and the same sample provided the 32 T cell receptor beta chains below, sequenced in a study of T cell changes during pregnancy in multiple sclerosis. The assay was immunoSEQ multiplex PCR, and TCRdb's table has in-frame clones only and misses some. The sample includes 45,000 to 60,000 clones, around 92% of them seen just once. The input for sequencing was CD4+ T cells from peripheral blood mononuclear cells, taken in the third trimester of pregnancy. These receptors all come from a female donor with multiple sclerosis, enrolled in a pregnancy study.

The chain is built from TRBV15 and TRBJ2-7, with 7 nucleotides matching TRBD1. V shed 2 bases, J shed 2 bases, and the junction held 12 bases outside the gene matches. The CDR3 sequence is 17 residues long. Germline lookup yields CDR1 LNHNV and CDR2 YYDKDF (reference sequence). CDR3 sequence reads: CATSRNPRQGITYEQYF. CDR3 bases: TGTGCCACCAGCAGAAACCCCCGACAGGGAATAACCTACGAGCAGTACTTC.

This clone was detected a few times. The chain is built from TRBV27 and TRBJ2-2, with 8 positions matching TRBD2. The ends lost 8 bases at V and 5 bases at J; junction bases unmatched: 13. From germline, CDR1 is MNHEY and CDR2 SMNVEV (reference sequence). CDR3 length equals 16 residues. The CDR3 sequence: CASSSPAGAQTGELFF. CDR3 sequence (DNA): TGTGCCAGCTCTTCCCCAGCGGGAGCTCAAACCGGGGAGCTGTTTTTT.

The CDR3 loop reads CASSSMTGAANVLTF. The CDR3, as DNA: TGTGCCAGCAGTTCGATGACAGGGGCCGCCAACGTCCTGACTTTC. V and J are TRBV6-5 and TRBJ2-6, with 8 bases identical to TRBD1. Germline V gene sequence: CDR1 MNHEY, CDR2 SVGAGI. The J segment lost 7 bases and the V segment lost 4 bases, leaving 6 bases of the junction unmatched. This CDR3 is built from 15 residues.

The chain recombines TRBV5-1 with TRBJ2-7; 11 positions match TRBD1. This CDR3 has 15 amino acids. Unmatched junction bases numbered 5, after V lost 0 bases and J lost 6 bases. Per the germline V gene, CDR1 is SGHRS and CDR2 is YFSETQ. CDR3 sequence: CASSLGTGGFREQYF. CDR3 coding DNA: TGCGCCAGCAGCTTGGGGACAGGGGGCTTCCGCGAGCAGTACTTC.

The chain is built from TRBV4-1 and TRBJ2-5; possibly TRBD2 for D (6 bases). The CDR3 runs to 15 residues. V was cut by 0 bases and J by 7 bases, with 15 bases left in between. Germline assignment: CDR1 MGHRA and CDR2 YSYEKL. This CDR3 reads CASSQDLVPRGTQYF. Written as DNA, the CDR3 is TGCGCCAGCAGCCAAGATCTCGTCCCGCGGGGGACCCAGTACTTC.

The table lists this clone with a count of one. The rearrangement joins TRBV30 to TRBJ2-7, with 8 nucleotides matching TRBD1. V lost 0 bases and J lost 5; bases outside the gene matches: 6. This CDR3 is 14 amino acids long. Looked up from germline, CDR1 is GTSNPN and CDR2 is SVGIG (reference sequence). The CDR3 DNA reads TGTGCCTGGAGTGTACTGCAGGGGGCTCACGAGCAGTACTTC. This gives the protein CAWSVLQGAHEQYF.

V usage is TRBV30 and J usage is TRBJ1-2; D gene ambiguous. Trimming took 3 bases from V and 5 from J, leaving 13 bases between them. CDR3 length: 13 amino acids. Germline V gene data show CDR1 as GTSNPN and CDR2 as SVGIG (reference sequence). The CDR3, as DNA: TGTGCCTGGAGGGGAGGGCAGACATATGGCTACACCTTC. Encoded protein: CAWRGGQTYGYTF.

V usage is TRBV11-1 and J usage is TRBJ2-5, with a weak D call TRBD1 (6 bases). The CDR3 has 15 amino acids. Trimming shortened V by 2 bases and J by 4 bases, and 14 bases separated the two germline ends. Germline CDR1 SGHAT, CDR2 FQDESV (reference sequence). Here the CDR3 reads CASSLWAGDLETQYF. DNA of the CDR3: TGTGCCAGCAGCTTATGGGCAGGGGACCTAGAGACCCAGTACTTC.

The V and J genes are TRBV7-3 and TRBJ2-2, with D possibly TRBD2 on 6 matching bases. The germline V gene has CDR1 SGHTA and CDR2 FQGTGA. V was shortened by 6 bases and J by 3 bases, with 17 bases between the two germline ends. The CDR3 covers 16 residues. DNA of the CDR3: TGTGCCAGCAGTAGCGGTCTCTCCCTAGACACCGGGGAGCTGTTTTTT. This sequence encodes CASSSGLSLDTGELFF.

The chain links TRBV10-3 to TRBJ1-4, with TRBD1 matching over 9 bases. Trimming at V came to 6 bases and at J to 8 bases, leaving 7 bases not matched to a gene. There are 14 residues in the CDR3. The germline V gene has CDR1 ENHRY and CDR2 SYGVKD. CDR3: CAISEDRGKEKLFF. CDR3 nucleotide sequence: TGTGCCATCAGCGAGGACAGGGGAAAGGAAAAACTGTTTTTT.

This clone has only a few counts. The chain is built from TRBV7-6 and TRBJ1-5; 10 nucleotides match TRBD1. Trimming cost V 5 bases and J 7 bases; bases outside gene matches: 14. The CDR3 covers 17 residues. Germline V CDR1 and CDR2: SGHVS, FNYEAQ. CDR3 coding DNA: TGTGCCAGCAGCGGCACGCCGGGACAGGGGTTAGGACAGCCCCAGCATTTT. It translates to CASSGTPGQGLGQPQHF.

The rearrangement joins TRBV28 to TRBJ2-5; 9 bases line up with TRBD1. This CDR3 is built from 14 residues. Germline CDR1 is MDHEN and CDR2 is SYDVKM. The ends lost 10 bases at V and 7 bases at J; junction bases unmatched: 13. The CDR3 region has the DNA TGTGCCACAAGGACAGGGGCCCTGAGGGGGACCCAGTACTTC. It is translated as CATRTGALRGTQYF.

J is TRBJ2-1 and V is TRBV11-3; tentatively, D is TRBD1 (5 bases). In germline, CDR1 is SGHNT, CDR2 YENEEA. The CDR3 has 16 amino acids. V dropped 4 bases and J dropped 2 bases, with 15 bases sitting between them. CDR3: CASSYQGRPPYNEQFF. The CDR3 bases are TGTGCCAGCAGCTACCAGGGCAGACCTCCCTACAATGAGCAGTTCTTC.

This clone was counted only a few times. The genes are TRBV4-2 and TRBJ2-2; no clear D gene. Per the germline V gene, CDR1 is LGHNA and CDR2 is YNFKEQ. This CDR3 spans 15 amino acids. V dropped 1 base and J dropped 2 bases, with 8 bases sitting between them. The CDR3 loop is CASSQVRGNTGELFF. As DNA, the CDR3 is TGTGCCAGCAGCCAAGTGAGAGGCAACACCGGGGAGCTGTTTTTT.

The chain uses TRBV5-8 and TRBJ1-5, with D tentatively TRBD1 (5 bases). The CDR3 spans 15 residues. The V end lost 4 bases, the J end lost 0 bases, and 11 bases lay between the germline ends. CDR1 and CDR2 (germline): SGHTS, YDEGEE. The DNA for the CDR3 is TGTGCCAGCAGCGCGACAGAGTATAGCAATCAGCCCCAGCATTTT. Protein sequence: CASSATEYSNQPQHF.

This clone was detected only once. The V and J genes are TRBV28 and TRBJ2-2; D is perhaps TRBD1 (6 bases). The V end was cut by 9 bases, the J end by 1 base, with 9 bases between. Germline V CDR1 and CDR2: MDHEN, SYDVKM. The CDR3 length is 13 residues. This chain's CDR3 is CARKTGNTGELFF. DNA of the CDR3: TGTGCCAGAAAGACAGGGAACACCGGGGAGCTGTTTTTT.

This clone occurred once. J is TRBJ1-5 and V is TRBV18; TRBD1 matches 7 bases. V lost 4 bases to trimming and J lost 6 bases; unmatched junction nucleotides: 6. CDR3 length: 14 amino acids. CDR1 and CDR2 (germline): KGHSH, LQKENI. In nucleotides, the CDR3 is TGTGCCAGCTCACAATCCGACAGGGCTCAGCCCCAGCATTTT. Its translation: CASSQSDRAQPQHF. Full variable domain (outside the CDR3, taken from reference TRBV18 and TRBJ1-5): NAGVMQNPRHLVRRRGQEARLRCSPMKGHSHVYWYRQLPEEGLKFMVYLQKENIIDESGMPKERFSAEFPKEGPSILRIQQVVRGDSAAYFCASSQSDRAQPQHFGDGTRLSIL.

The chain is built from TRBV11-1 and TRBJ2-1; 10 bases fit TRBD2. V lost 7 bases to trimming and J lost 3 bases; unmatched junction nucleotides: 6. The germline V gene has CDR1 SGHAT and CDR2 FQDESV (reference sequence). This CDR3 has 15 residues. CDR3: CASTPGLANYNEQFF. As DNA, the CDR3 is TGTGCCAGCACTCCGGGACTAGCGAACTACAATGAGCAGTTCTTC.

With respect to this clone: Germline and junction disagree at one end, which may indicate a read error. This sequence joins TRBV28 and TRBJ1-5; tentative D call: TRBD1 (5 bases). CDR3 length: 14 amino acids. Germline values: CDR1 MDHEN, CDR2 SYDVKM. CDR3 sequence: CASSFLDTNQPQHF. In nucleotides, the CDR3 is TGTGCCAGTAGTTTTTTGGACACCAATCAGCCCCAGCATTTT.

This clone turned up a few times. The chain combines TRBV2 with TRBJ1-1, with TRBD1 as a possible D gene (5 bases). Trimming left V 10 bases short and J 0 bases short, with 12 bases between. The CDR3 is 13 amino acids. Germline assignment: CDR1 SNHLY and CDR2 FYNNEI. The CDR3 bases are TGTGCCAACCTAAGGGGTTTGAACACTGAAGCTTTCTTT. Amino acid sequence: CANLRGLNTEAFF.

The J gene is TRBJ2-7, the V gene TRBV5-1, with 7 nucleotides matching TRBD2. This CDR3 has 15 amino acids. Germline V gene sequence: CDR1 SGHRS, CDR2 YFSETQ. The V and J ends lost 0 bases and 3 bases, in that order; junction bases with no gene match: 6. The CDR3 nucleotides are TGCGCCAGCAGCTTGGGGACTGGGGAGGGCTACGAGCAGTACTTC. This encodes CASSLGTGEGYEQYF.

The genes are TRBV28 and TRBJ1-1; no reliable D call. Germline CDR1 and CDR2: MDHEN and SYDVKM. There are 16 residues in the CDR3. V lost 5 bases and J 6 bases, leaving 22 bases between the germline ends. The chain's CDR3 is CASSPIGGQAFAEAFF. The DNA for the CDR3 is TGTGCCAGCAGTCCTATCGGTGGGCAGGCCTTCGCTGAAGCTTTCTTT.

V gene TRBV9 combines with J gene TRBJ2-3; possible D gene TRBD1, 5 bases. V shed 2 bases and J shed 2 bases, with 15 bases lying between them. This CDR3 is built from 16 residues. CDR1 is SGDLS, CDR2 YYNGEE, per germline. For the CDR3, the DNA is TGTGCCAGCAGCGTTGGGGCTTCCTTGTTCACAGATACGCAGTATTTT. Translated: CASSVGASLFTDTQYF.

The J gene is TRBJ1-1, the V gene TRBV18; D not certain. Trimming removed 3 bases from V and 0 bases from J, with 14 bases in between. CDR3 length: 16 residues. CDR1 is KGHSH and CDR2 is LQKENI in the germline V gene. CDR3 residues: CASSPRTRTMNTEAFF. As DNA, the CDR3 is TGTGCCAGCTCACCCCGTACCAGAACCATGAACACTGAAGCTTTCTTT.

The chain recombines TRBV6-1 with TRBJ2-7; possible D gene TRBD2, 6 bases. This CDR3 region has 13 residues. V was shortened by 7 bases and J by 1 base, with 11 bases between the two germline ends. CDR1 and CDR2 (germline): MNHNS, SASEGT. The CDR3 is CASIKGTSYEQYF. The CDR3 DNA follows: TGTGCCAGCATCAAAGGGACTTCCTACGAGCAGTACTTC.

The chain uses TRBV7-9 and TRBJ1-3, with D perhaps matching TRBD1 (6 bases). Germline assignment: CDR1 SEHNR and CDR2 FQNEAQ (reference sequence). Trimming shortened V by 4 bases and J by 7 bases, and 14 bases separated the two germline ends. The CDR3 is 14 residues long. Written as DNA, the CDR3 is TGTGCCAGCAGCTATAGCAGGGGAAGGAACACCATATATTTT. It codes for CASSYSRGRNTIYF.

This rearrangement joins TRBV7-2 to TRBJ2-6, with D perhaps TRBD2 (6 bases). Germline values: CDR1 SGHTA, CDR2 FQGNSA. CDR3 length equals 18 residues. The V end lost 7 bases, the J end lost 0 bases, and 19 bases lay between the germline ends. Here the CDR3 DNA reads TGTGCCAGCACCCGCGAAGCGGGTTTCCTCTCTGGGGCCAACGTCCTGACTTTC. It translates to CASTREAGFLSGANVLTF. Looking up the rest from reference TRBV7-2 and TRBJ2-6 gives the full variable domain: GAGVSQSPSNKVTEKGKDVELRCDPISGHTALYWYRQSLGQGLEFLIYFQGNSAPDKSGLPSDRFSAERTGGSVSTLTIQRTQQEDSAVYLCASTREAGFLSGANVLTFGAGSRLTVL.

The chain carries TRBV5-1 and TRBJ2-3, with TRBD2 matching 14 bases. The CDR3 length is 17 residues. Germline CDR1 SGHRS, CDR2 YFSETQ. Trimming at V came to 4 bases and at J to 3 bases, leaving 7 bases not matched to a gene. CDR3 nucleotides: TGCGCCAGCAGCCGGGGACTAGCGGGAGTATCGACAGATACGCAGTATTTT. Its translation: CASSRGLAGVSTDTQYF.

J is TRBJ2-1 and V is TRBV4-2; 10 bases fit TRBD2. Trimming cost V 1 base and J 0 bases; bases outside gene matches: 0. The germline V gene encodes CDR1 LGHNA and CDR2 YNFKEQ. The length of the CDR3 is 16 residues. The CDR3 DNA is TGTGCCAGCAGCCAAGCTAGCGGGAGCTCCTACAATGAGCAGTTCTTC. Its translation is CASSQASGSSYNEQFF.

This chain joins TRBV28 and TRBJ2-7, with TRBD2 identical over 9 bases. The germline CDR1 and CDR2 sequences are MDHEN and SYDVKM. This CDR3 region has 17 residues. Trimming removed 4 bases from V and 4 bases from J; junction bases left unmatched: 14. In nucleotides, the CDR3 is TGTGCCAGCAGTTCCCCCAGAGGGGTAGCGGGAGTATACGAGCAGTACTTC. Protein sequence: CASSSPRGVAGVYEQYF. Based on the CDR3 plus reference TRBV28 and TRBJ2-7, the full variable domain is DVKVTQSSRYLVKRTGEKVFLECVQDMDHENMFWYRQDPGLGLRLIYFSYDVKMKEKGDIPEGYSVSREKKERFSLILESASTNQTSMYLCASSSPRGVAGVYEQYFGPGTRLTVT.

The V and J genes are TRBV27 and TRBJ1-4, with 8 bases aligning to TRBD1. J gave up 3 bases and V 5 bases, and 14 bases lay outside the gene matches. The CDR3 consists of 18 residues. From germline, CDR1 is MNHEY and CDR2 SMNVEV (reference sequence). The CDR3 is CASSQRTGNIEANEKLFF. The CDR3 DNA reads TGTGCCAGCAGTCAACGGACAGGGAATATAGAGGCTAATGAAAAACTGTTTTTT.

V and J are TRBV7-8 and TRBJ1-2; unclear D gene. Trimming shortened V by 2 bases and J by 2 bases, and 15 bases separated the two germline ends. This CDR3 contains 16 residues. Germline loops: CDR1 SGHVS, CDR2 FQNEAQ. The DNA of the CDR3 is TGTGCCAGCAGCTTAAGGCAGGTTCCCCTAAACTATGGCTACACCTTC. Its translation: CASSLRQVPLNYGYTF.